Below, 22 T cell receptor beta chains from the same sample are listed, as sequenced in a study of OX40 agonist ivuxolimab in advanced cancers. TCRdb's copy holds only in-frame clones and misses some; the assay was immunoSEQ multiplex PCR. This table holds under 40,000 clones, about 90% found once. The material sequenced was CD4+ or CD8+ T cells sorted from blood, taken in a trial of the OX40 agonist ivuxolimab. These receptors all come from an adult with an advanced solid tumor such as melanoma, head and neck, liver or kidney cancer.

J is TRBJ1-5 and V is TRBV30; D gene ambiguous. The CDR3 has 15 amino acids. Between the trimmed V and J ends, which lost 0 bases and 0 bases, there was a span of 9 bases. Per the germline V gene, CDR1 is GTSNPN and CDR2 is SVGIG (reference sequence). The CDR3 nucleotides are TGTGCCTGGAGTGTATCGGATTATAGCAATCAGCCCCAGCATTTT. Its translation: CAWSVSDYSNQPQHF.

The CDR3 here is CASSQYRGWEQFF. CDR3 DNA: TGTGCCAGCAGCCAATATCGCGGCTGGGAGCAGTTCTTC. This sequence joins TRBV14 and TRBJ2-1; D is unresolved. V was shortened by 2 bases and J by 10 bases, with 12 bases between the two germline ends. Germline assignment: CDR1 SGHDN and CDR2 FVKESK. The CDR3 covers 13 residues.

The chain links TRBV10-3 to TRBJ2-1; unclear D gene. Germline values: CDR1 ENHRY, CDR2 SYGVKD. There are 11 residues in the CDR3. The V end was cut by 2 bases, the J end by 6 bases, with 2 bases between. CDR3 residues: CAISEGNEQFF. The CDR3 DNA sequence: TGTGCCATCAGTGAGGGCAATGAGCAGTTCTTC.

This chain uses TRBV5-4 with TRBJ1-2, with a possible D match to TRBD1 (5 bases). Germline V lookup: CDR1 SGHNT, CDR2 YYREEE (reference sequence). The CDR3 is 14 amino acids. Trimming removed 0 bases from V and 6 bases from J, with 12 bases in between. This chain's CDR3 is CASSLATGVDGYTF. CDR3 sequence (DNA): TGTGCCAGCAGCTTGGCAACGGGGGTGGATGGCTACACCTTC.

V usage is TRBV6-6 and J usage is TRBJ2-7; D possibly uses TRBD1 or TRBD2 (5 bases each). This CDR3 is 13 amino acids long. Germline V gene sequence: CDR1 MNHNY, CDR2 SVGAGI (reference sequence). V was pared by 0 bases and J by 6 bases, with 9 bases between. In DNA form, the CDR3 reads TGTGCCAGCAGTTACTCGGGACGGAGCGAGCAGTACTTC. Protein product: CASSYSGRSEQYF.

The chain employs TRBV10-3 and TRBJ1-2; D is unclear. The CDR3 contains 12 residues. Trimming shortened V by 3 bases and J by 5 bases, and 7 bases separated the two germline ends. Germline V gene data show CDR1 as ENHRY and CDR2 as SYGVKD. The CDR3 loop is CAISDVGYGYTF. DNA for the CDR3: TGTGCCATCAGTGATGTTGGGTATGGCTACACCTTC.

This rearrangement joins TRBV19 to TRBJ1-2, with 8 bases matching TRBD1. The length of the CDR3 is 16 residues. From germline, CDR1 is LNHDA and CDR2 SQIVND (reference sequence). With V trimmed by 8 bases and J by 6 bases, 17 bases remained unmatched. CDR3 sequence: CASRTGRQGASDGYTF. The CDR3 DNA follows: TGTGCCAGTCGCACCGGTCGGCAGGGGGCAAGTGATGGCTACACCTTC. Variable domain in full (rest from reference TRBV19 and TRBJ1-2): DGGITQSPKYLFRKEGQNVTLSCEQNLNHDAMYWYRQDPGQGLRLIYYSQIVNDFQKGDIAEGYSVSREKKESFPLTVTSAQKNPTAFYLCASRTGRQGASDGYTFGSGTRLTVV.

The genes are TRBV12-5 and TRBJ1-5; no reliable D call. Germline V CDR1 and CDR2: LGHNT, FRNRAP. V lost 0 bases and J 2 bases, leaving 8 bases between the germline ends. The CDR3 is 15 residues long. CDR3 protein: CASGLVDAGNQPQHF. CDR3 DNA: TGTGCTAGTGGTTTGGTTGATGCAGGCAATCAGCCCCAGCATTTT.

CDR3 region: CASSISRSTEAFF. The CDR3 coding sequence is TGTGCCAGTAGTATCTCACGAAGCACTGAAGCTTTCTTT. This chain joins TRBV19 and TRBJ1-1; D is uncertain. This CDR3 spans 13 amino acids. The germline gives CDR1 LNHDA, CDR2 SQIVND (reference sequence). Trimming removed 3 bases from V and 4 bases from J, with 9 bases in between.

The genes are TRBV14 and TRBJ2-7, with a weak D call TRBD1 (6 bases). The CDR3 covers 13 residues. Trimming stripped 2 bases from V and 4 bases from J, with 9 bases between. Germline CDR1 and CDR2: SGHDN and FVKESK. The CDR3 nucleotides read TGTGCCAGCAGCCAACACCAGGGGTACGAGCAGTACTTC. Translation: CASSQHQGYEQYF.

V is TRBV27 and J is TRBJ2-7, with 7 bases matching TRBD2. The J segment lost 9 bases and the V segment lost 5 bases, leaving 10 bases of the junction unmatched. CDR3 length equals 13 residues. From germline, CDR1 is MNHEY and CDR2 SMNVEV (reference sequence). Here the CDR3 reads CASSRGGLRGQYF. The CDR3 coding sequence is TGTGCCAGCAGTCGCGGGGGTCTCCGTGGGCAGTACTTC.

This rearrangement joins TRBV7-2 to TRBJ1-2; D gene unclear. This CDR3 has 14 residues. CDR1 and CDR2 from the germline V gene are SGHTA and FQGNSA. V gave up 6 bases and J gave up 1 base, with 12 bases separating them. CDR3 region: CASRKGSVNYGYTF. The CDR3 DNA follows: TGTGCCAGCAGGAAAGGGTCAGTTAACTATGGCTACACCTTC.

The V gene is TRBV19, the J gene TRBJ1-2; no clear D gene. The V end was cut by 4 bases, the J end by 1 base, with 19 bases between. CDR3 length equals 17 residues. The germline CDR1 and CDR2 sequences are LNHDA and SQIVND (reference sequence). CDR3 DNA sequence: TGTGCCAGTAGTACGGGTCTCACAATGCCTTTTAACTATGGCTACACCTTC. Translation gives CASSTGLTMPFNYGYTF.

This clone showed up just once. The CDR3 sequence: CSVEVSLYEQYF. CDR3 in DNA: TGCAGCGTTGAAGTCAGCTTATACGAGCAGTACTTC. The gene calls are TRBV29-1 and TRBJ2-5; D uncertain. The closer fit of TRBJ2-7 to the DNA end suggests the J call may be wrong. The CDR3 consists of 12 residues. The germline V gene has CDR1 SQVTM and CDR2 ANQGSEA.

The chain uses TRBV7-9 and TRBJ2-7, with 11 bases aligning to TRBD1. V lost 5 bases and J lost 5; bases outside the gene matches: 8. CDR1 is SEHNR, CDR2 FQNEAQ, per germline (reference sequence). The CDR3 is made up of 15 amino acids. DNA of the CDR3: TGTGCCAGCAGCGCGGGGACAGGGGGTATCCACGAGCAGTACTTC. It encodes CASSAGTGGIHEQYF. The whole variable domain, filled in from reference TRBV7-9 and TRBJ2-7, reads DTGVSQNPRHKITKRGQNVTFRCDPISEHNRLYWYRQTLGQGPEFLTYFQNEAQLEKSRLLSDRFSAERPKGSFSTLEIQRTEQGDSAMYLCASSAGTGGIHEQYFGPGTRLTVT.

This chain connects TRBV4-3 to TRBJ1-2, with D possibly TRBD1 on 5 matching bases. The length of the CDR3 is 18 residues. Germline assignment: CDR1 LGHNA and CDR2 YSLEER. Trimming stripped 0 bases from V and 5 bases from J, with 22 bases between. The CDR3 sequence is CASSQDGQGAPGNYGYTF. As DNA, the CDR3 is TGCGCCAGCAGCCAAGATGGGCAGGGCGCCCCCGGGAATTATGGCTACACCTTC.

The table lists this clone with a count of one. The genes are TRBV11-2 and TRBJ1-4; tentative D call: TRBD1 (5 bases). The germline gives CDR1 SGHAT, CDR2 FQNNGV. The CDR3 sequence is 14 residues long. Trimming stripped 0 bases from V and 7 bases from J, with 9 bases between. The CDR3, as DNA: TGTGCCAGCAGCTTAGACGGGGCCGGTGAAAAACTGTTTTTT. Translated, it gives CASSLDGAGEKLFF. Using reference TRBV11-2 and TRBJ1-4 for the parts outside the CDR3, the full variable domain is EAGVAQSPRYKIIEKRQSVAFWCNPISGHATLYWYQQILGQGPKLLIQFQNNGVVDDSQLPKDRFSAERLKGVDSTLKIQPAKLEDSAVYLCASSLDGAGEKLFFGSGTQLSVL.

This clone was observed a single time. This rearrangement joins TRBV5-4 to TRBJ2-7; possible D gene TRBD1, 6 bases. CDR1 is SGHNT, CDR2 YYREEE, per germline (reference sequence). The CDR3 is made up of 15 amino acids. Trimming pared 4 bases from V and 6 bases from J, leaving 20 bases between. The CDR3 DNA sequence: TGTGCCAGCAGCCAAGATGGGGGCTCTCGGGGCGAGCAGTACTTC. Its protein is CASSQDGGSRGEQYF.

The genes are TRBV4-1 and TRBJ2-3, with D uncertain. Trimming took off 0 bases at V and 4 bases at J, with 5 bases between the two ends. There are 13 residues in the CDR3. Germline V lookup: CDR1 MGHRA, CDR2 YSYEKL. CDR3 nucleotides: TGCGCCAGCAGCCAAGAATCCCCAGATACGCAGTATTTT. This translates into CASSQESPDTQYF.

The DNA of the CDR3 is TGTGCCAGCAGTCTGGCCGGGGGGCTCATGAACACTGAAGCTTTCTTT. Translating it yields CASSLAGGLMNTEAFF. The chain combines TRBV7-2 with TRBJ1-1; weak D call: TRBD1 (6 bases). CDR3 length: 16 amino acids. Between the trimmed V and J ends, which lost 6 bases and 0 bases, there was a span of 17 bases. Germline lookup yields CDR1 SGHTA and CDR2 FQGNSA.

The V call is TRBV5-1, the J call TRBJ1-2, with 7 bases matching TRBD1. V shed 4 bases, J shed 6 bases, and the junction held 6 bases outside the gene matches. The CDR3 has 13 residues. Germline loops: CDR1 SGHRS, CDR2 YFSETQ. The CDR3 DNA reads as TGCGCCAGCAGCCCGCCGGGACAGAATGGCTACACCTTC. Translated, it gives CASSPPGQNGYTF.

J is TRBJ2-7 and V is TRBV11-2; no clear D gene. V lost 4 bases, J lost 6 bases, and 13 bases lay in between. The CDR3 has 13 amino acids. Per the germline V gene, CDR1 is SGHAT and CDR2 is FQNNGV. This CDR3 is CASSSEVSSEQYF. CDR3 sequence (DNA): TGTGCCAGCAGCTCGGAAGTCAGTAGCGAGCAGTACTTC.